This TCR beta chain appears in the sequencing data of a study of shared clonotypes between healthy human individuals. Template for every sorted-subset replicate PCR totaled roughly 210 ng DNA, approximately 30,000 T cell genomes. Assay: immunoSEQ multiplex PCR; the TCRdb copy retains only in-frame clones and omits some. The data contain over 950,000 clones, 77% of them singletons. The V segment lost 5 bases and the J segment 5 bases; nucleotides outside the gene matches: 10. This CDR3 spans 16 amino acids. Germline V gene data show CDR1 as MDHEN and CDR2 as SYDVKM. This clone appeared once. The sequenced sample was memory CD4+ T cells from PBMCs. Indicated subset: CD45RA-negative fraction. This chain links TRBV28 with TRBJ2-3; 10 bases are a match to TRBD1. The receptor was derived from a man aged 18 to 30 in good health. Some clones in this sample may be carry-over from other donors' samples. CDR3 nucleotide sequence: TGTGCCAGCAGTCCACCACGGGGACAGGGGAGAGATACGCAGTATTTT. Its translation: CASSPPRGQGRDTQYF.